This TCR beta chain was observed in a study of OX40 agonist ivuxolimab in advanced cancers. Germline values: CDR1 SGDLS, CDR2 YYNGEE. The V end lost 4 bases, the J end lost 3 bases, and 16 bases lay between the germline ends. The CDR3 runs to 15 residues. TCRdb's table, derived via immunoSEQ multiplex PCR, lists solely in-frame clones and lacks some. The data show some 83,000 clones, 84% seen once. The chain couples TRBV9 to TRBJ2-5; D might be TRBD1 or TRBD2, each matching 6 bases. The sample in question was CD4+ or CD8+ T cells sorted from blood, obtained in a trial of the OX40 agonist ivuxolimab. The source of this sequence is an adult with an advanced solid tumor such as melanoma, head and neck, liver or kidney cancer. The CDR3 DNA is TGTGCCAGCAGCCCCGAGGGGGGCCTGGAAGAGACCCAGTACTTC. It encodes CASSPEGGLEETQYF.